The following is a TCR beta chain sequence with its context. The antigen remains unidentified. The sample originates from a study of T cell responses to AZD1222 COVID-19 vaccine. Looked up from germline, CDR1 is LNHNV and CDR2 is YYDKDF (reference sequence). The CDR3 has 19 residues. The V and J ends lost 4 bases and 10 bases, in that order; junction bases with no gene match: 23. Profiling relied on immunoSEQ multiplex PCR, and the TCRdb table lists in-frame clones only, not all of them. The sample contains some 280,000 clones, 94% of which appear only once. Study-level points and caveats: In all cases, repertoires were sampled only after the peak T cell response. Regions 160-218 and 743-854 dominated among vaccine-associated CD4 TCRs spanning spike. Spike-specific TCR breadth and depth rose after two AZD1222 doses. Donors were mostly white British, more females; clonal diversity possibly underestimated.

The clonotype comes from an adult who received the AZD1222 COVID-19 vaccine. The sequenced sample was peripheral blood, obtained 28 days after the second AZD1222 dose. This chain links TRBV15 with TRBJ1-5; TRBD1 agrees at 9 bases. CDR3 sequence: CATSTNLHTTGGRFQPQHF. CDR3 sequence (DNA): TGTGCCACCAGCACAAACTTACATACGACAGGGGGAAGATTCCAACCCCAGCATTTT.